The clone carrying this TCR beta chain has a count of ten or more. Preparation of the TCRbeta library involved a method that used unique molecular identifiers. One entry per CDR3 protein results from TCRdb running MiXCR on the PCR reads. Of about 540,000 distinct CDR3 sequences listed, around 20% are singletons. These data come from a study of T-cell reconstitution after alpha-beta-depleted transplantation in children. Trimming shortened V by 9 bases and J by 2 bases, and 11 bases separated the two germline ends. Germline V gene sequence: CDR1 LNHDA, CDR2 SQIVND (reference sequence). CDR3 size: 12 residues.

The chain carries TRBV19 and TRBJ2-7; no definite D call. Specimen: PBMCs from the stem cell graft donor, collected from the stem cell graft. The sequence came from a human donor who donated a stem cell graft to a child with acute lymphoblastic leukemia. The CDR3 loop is CASSPGPYEQYF. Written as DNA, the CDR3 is TGTGCCAGCAGTCCCGGCCCCTACGAGCAGTACTTC.